These 5 T cell receptor beta chains were all obtained from the same sample, sequenced in a study of control samples from healthy donors and cancer patients. TCRdb's copy holds only in-frame clones and misses some; the assay was immunoSEQ multiplex PCR. The sample records some 140,000 clones, roughly 94% being singletons. The sample taken for sequencing was PBMCs. The receptors come from a man aged 55 to 70 with colorectal cancer.

This clone occurred a few times. The chain carries TRBV6-2 or TRBV6-3 and TRBJ1-3; TRBD1 is a possible D gene (6 bases). Germline V gene data show CDR1 as MNHEY and CDR2 as SVGEGT. Trimming cost V 6 bases and J 0 bases, with 15 bases left between them. CDR3 length: 16 residues. The CDR3 sequence: CASSQNRASSGNTIYF. The CDR3 DNA is TGTGCCAGCAGCCAGAACAGGGCTAGCTCTGGAAACACCATATATTTT.

The rearrangement uses TRBV2 and TRBJ2-7; D ambiguous. There are 12 residues in the CDR3. CDR1 is SNHLY, CDR2 FYNNEI, per germline. V lost 2 bases to trimming and J lost 2 bases, with 4 bases between them. The CDR3 spells CASSEMAYEQYF. The DNA of the CDR3 is TGTGCCAGCAGTGAAATGGCCTACGAGCAGTACTTC.

The chain combines TRBV2 with TRBJ1-1; no firm D call. Germline lookup yields CDR1 SNHLY and CDR2 FYNNEI. Trimming removed 4 bases from V and 1 base from J, with 13 bases in between. The CDR3 runs 15 residues. The DNA of the CDR3 is TGTGCCAGCAGTGTCACAAGCCCCAAGAACACTGAAGCTTTCTTT. This sequence encodes CASSVTSPKNTEAFF.

The chain carries TRBV10-3 and TRBJ2-6; 10 bases line up with TRBD1. CDR1 and CDR2 (germline): ENHRY, SYGVKD. The CDR3 length is 17 residues. V lost 7 bases, J lost 0 bases, and 6 bases stayed unmatched. The CDR3 here is CAITGGTGASGANVLTF. CDR3 coding DNA: TGTGCCATCACGGGGGGGACAGGGGCCTCTGGGGCCAACGTCCTGACTTTC.

This chain links TRBV28 with TRBJ1-5, with 7 nucleotides matching TRBD1. This CDR3 is 17 amino acids long. Trimming took 1 base from V and 1 from J; bases not matched to a gene: 7. Germline V lookup: CDR1 MDHEN, CDR2 SYDVKM. This chain's CDR3 is CASSLSQGVGSNQPQHF. The CDR3, as DNA: TGTGCCAGCAGTTTATCTCAGGGGGTGGGGAGCAATCAGCCCCAGCATTTT.